These T cell receptor beta chains were read from a single sample in a study of blood T cell repertoires in COVID-19. Some clones are missing from TCRdb's copy, which holds only in-frame ones; the method was immunoSEQ multiplex PCR. This sample has hundreds of thousands of clones, with 75% to 90% found just once. Sequencing was done on a sample of peripheral blood. Source of these receptors: a middle-aged man with acute or convalescent COVID-19. Each CDR3 is given with its conserved first and last residue. A D gene is named only where the DNA matches it firmly. Size tells how often a clone was seen (once, few, many) or the class of an expanded clone, and some rows leave it out.

>TRBJ1-1|-|-|TRBV12-3/TRBV12-4
CASSPHLNTEAFF
TGTGCCAGCAGTCCTCACTTGAACACTGAAGCTTTCTTT
>TRBJ2-2|-|-|TRBV19
CASIGQASGTGELFF
TGTGCCAGTATTGGGCAGGCCTCGGGGACCGGGGAGCTGTTTTTT
>TRBJ1-5|-|-|TRBV27
CASSSSSNQPQHF
TGTGCCAGCAGTTCCAGTAGCAATCAGCCCCAGCATTTT
>TRBJ2-7|TRBD2|-|TRBV7-3
CASSASLATSDEQYF
TGTGCCAGCAGCGCATCCCTAGCGACTAGCGACGAGCAGTACTTC
>TRBJ2-3|TRBD1|-|TRBV7-2
CASRLPRTGSTDTQYF
TGTGCCAGCAGATTACCCCGGACAGGTAGCACAGATACGCAGTATTTT
>TRBJ2-7|TRBD1|few|TRBV7-9
CASRPGTASYEQYF
TGTGCCAGCAGACCCGGGACAGCCTCCTACGAGCAGTACTTC
>TRBJ1-1|-|-|TRBV5-1
CASSPRGGGITEAFF
TGCGCCAGCAGCCCCCGGGGGGGAGGGATCACTGAAGCTTTCTTT
>TRBJ2-7|TRBD2|-|TRBV14
CASSGITSGRVYEQYF
TGTGCCAGCAGCGGGATCACTAGCGGGAGGGTCTACGAGCAGTACTTC
>TRBJ2-1|-|once|TRBV6-5
CASSYFGPAIEQFF
TGTGCCAGCAGTTACTTTGGCCCAGCGATTGAGCAGTTCTTC
>TRBJ2-1|-|few|TRBV19
CASSIGQYNEQFF
TGTGCCAGTAGTATAGGACAGTACAATGAGCAGTTCTTC
>TRBJ2-7|TRBD1|-|TRBV6-5
CAVIKAGTGIAEQYF
TGTGCCGTAATAAAGGCCGGGACAGGCATAGCCGAGCAGTACTTC
>TRBJ1-3|-|-|TRBV6-5
CASSYSGGGEGNTIYF
TGTGCCAGCAGTTACTCGGGTGGAGGGGAGGGAAACACCATATATTTT
>TRBJ2-7|-|-|TRBV4-1
CASSQVEGLSLEQYF
TGCGCCAGCAGCCAAGTAGAAGGACTCAGCTTAGAGCAGTACTTC
>TRBJ1-6|-|-|TRBV27
CASSLIGGWNSPLHF
TGTGCCAGCAGTTTAATTGGGGGGTGGAATTCACCCCTCCACTTT
>TRBJ2-2|TRBD1|-|TRBV6-2/TRBV6-3
CASSWTGRYSGELFF
TGTGCCAGCAGCTGGACAGGGAGGTATTCCGGGGAGCTGTTTTTT
>TRBJ1-3|-|-|TRBV29-1
CSVEDPLQYSGNTIYF
TGCAGCGTTGAAGATCCCCTGCAGTACTCTGGAAACACCATATATTTT
>TRBJ1-6|-|-|TRBV19
CASTDGLGNSPLHF
TGTGCCAGTACCGACGGACTAGGTAATTCACCCCTCCACTTT
>TRBJ2-3|-|-|TRBV25-1
CASSELTLPQVDTQYF
TGTGCCAGCAGTGAACTGACACTCCCTCAGGTGGATACGCAGTATTTT
>TRBJ2-2|-|-|TRBV9
CASSVGQGNTGELFF
TGTGCCAGCAGCGTAGGCCAGGGAAACACCGGGGAGCTGTTTTTT
>TRBJ2-3|TRBD2|-|TRBV7-6
CASSSRTSGDRDTQYF
TGTGCCAGCAGCTCCCGGACTAGCGGGGATCGGGATACGCAGTATTTT
>TRBJ2-7|TRBD1|-|TRBV7-2
CASSSLTGGEGWGYWQYF
TGTGCCAGCAGCTCCTTGACAGGGGGCGAAGGGTGGGGTTACTGGCAGTACTTC
>TRBJ2-7|TRBD2|-|TRBV7-2
CASSLVTSGGPSYEQYF
TGTGCCAGCAGCTTAGTTACTAGCGGGGGGCCCTCCTACGAGCAGTACTTC
>TRBJ2-3|-|-|TRBV19
CASRSWRGTDTQYF
TGTGCCAGTAGATCCTGGCGGGGAACAGATACGCAGTATTTT
>TRBJ1-4|-|-|TRBV28
CASSLGAGASEKLFF
TGTGCCAGCAGTTTGGGCGCGGGCGCGAGTGAAAAACTGTTTTTT
>TRBJ1-4|TRBD1|-|TRBV11-2
CASSLDHLGDRGNEKLFF
TGTGCCAGCAGCTTAGATCATCTTGGGGACAGGGGAAATGAAAAACTGTTTTTT
>TRBJ2-5|TRBD1|-|TRBV18
CASSRGQLQETQYF
TGTGCCAGCTCAAGGGGACAGCTACAAGAGACCCAGTACTTC
>TRBJ2-7|TRBD1|-|TRBV5-1
CASSLPFMDRGRGSREQYF
TGCGCCAGCAGCTTACCTTTTATGGACAGGGGGCGCGGTTCTAGAGAGCAGTACTTC
>TRBJ2-1|TRBD2|-|TRBV19
CASSIEGGLAGDYNEQFF
TGTGCCAGTAGTATAGAGGGGGGACTAGCGGGAGACTACAATGAGCAGTTCTTC
>TRBJ1-6|-|-|TRBV6-5
CASSYSGGANGSPLHF
TGTGCCAGCAGTTACTCGGGGGGGGCGAACGGTTCACCCCTCCACTTT
>TRBJ1-5|TRBD1|-|TRBV11-3
CASSLADRDSYSNQPQHF
TGTGCCAGCAGCTTAGCCGACCGGGACAGCTATAGCAATCAGCCCCAGCATTTT
>TRBJ1-5|-|-|TRBV7-9
CASSQGRNQPQHF
TGTGCCAGCAGTCAGGGGCGCAATCAGCCCCAGCATTTT
>TRBJ2-1|TRBD2|once|TRBV10-1
CASSGLAANEQFF
TGCGCCAGCAGTGGGCTAGCGGCCAATGAGCAGTTCTTC
>TRBJ1-4|TRBD1|-|TRBV11-2
CASGLGTGLNEKLFF
TGTGCCAGCGGTCTCGGGACAGGTCTTAATGAAAAACTGTTTTTT
>TRBJ2-1|TRBD2|-|TRBV10-3
CAIRGTSGSRFF
TGTGCCATCAGAGGAACTAGCGGGAGTAGGTTCTTC
>TRBJ1-6|-|once|TRBV11-2
CASSFVGAAYSPLHF
TGTGCCAGCAGCTTTGTAGGGGCTGCGTATTCACCCCTCCACTTT
>TRBJ1-2|-|-|TRBV12-3/TRBV12-4
CASTFTGNYGYTF
TGTGCCAGCACCTTCACAGGGAACTATGGCTACACCTTC
>TRBJ1-4|TRBD1|-|TRBV7-2
CASSWKTGTNEKLFF
TGTGCCAGCAGCTGGAAGACAGGGACTAATGAAAAACTGTTTTTT
>TRBJ1-1|-|-|TRBV10-2
CASSSGVTVEAFF
TGCGCCAGCAGTTCAGGGGTCACAGTTGAAGCTTTCTTT
>TRBJ2-1|TRBD2|once|TRBV6-6
CASRDQGLNEQFF
TGTGCCAGCAGAGATCAGGGACTAAATGAGCAGTTCTTC
>TRBJ2-1|TRBD2|-|TRBV5-1
CASSWTEGIVGLAGSNNEQFF
TGCGCCAGCAGCTGGACGGAGGGTATAGTAGGACTAGCGGGAAGCAACAATGAGCAGTTCTTC
>TRBJ2-3|-|-|TRBV9
CASSVGDTQYF
TGTGCCAGCAGCGTTGGCGATACGCAGTATTTT
>TRBJ2-1|TRBD2|-|TRBV19
CASSRLAGDVNNEQFF
TGTGCCAGTAGCCGACTAGCGGGAGACGTTAACAATGAGCAGTTCTTC
>TRBJ1-1|-|-|TRBV9
CASSPRPSTEAFF
TGTGCCAGCAGCCCGAGGCCGAGCACTGAAGCTTTCTTT
>TRBJ2-3|TRBD2|-|TRBV7-9
CASSFQLAGGGKDTQYF
TGTGCCAGCAGCTTTCAACTAGCGGGGGGCGGAAAAGATACGCAGTATTTT
>TRBJ2-5|-|-|TRBV2
CASTHGRFNSWYQETQYF
TGTGCCAGCACCCACGGCCGATTTAACAGTTGGTACCAAGAGACCCAGTACTTC
>TRBJ2-7|TRBD1|-|TRBV7-9
CASSTGVSSSYEQYF
TGTGCCAGCAGCACAGGGGTGAGCAGCTCCTACGAGCAGTACTTC
>TRBJ2-7|TRBD2|-|TRBV19
CASSPGGASGPREQYF
TGTGCCAGTAGTCCGGGTGGGGCTAGCGGCCCGAGGGAGCAGTACTTC
>TRBJ2-1|TRBD1|once|TRBV5-6
CASSLTGQGFYNEQFF
TGTGCCAGCAGCTTGACGGGACAGGGTTTTTACAATGAGCAGTTCTTC